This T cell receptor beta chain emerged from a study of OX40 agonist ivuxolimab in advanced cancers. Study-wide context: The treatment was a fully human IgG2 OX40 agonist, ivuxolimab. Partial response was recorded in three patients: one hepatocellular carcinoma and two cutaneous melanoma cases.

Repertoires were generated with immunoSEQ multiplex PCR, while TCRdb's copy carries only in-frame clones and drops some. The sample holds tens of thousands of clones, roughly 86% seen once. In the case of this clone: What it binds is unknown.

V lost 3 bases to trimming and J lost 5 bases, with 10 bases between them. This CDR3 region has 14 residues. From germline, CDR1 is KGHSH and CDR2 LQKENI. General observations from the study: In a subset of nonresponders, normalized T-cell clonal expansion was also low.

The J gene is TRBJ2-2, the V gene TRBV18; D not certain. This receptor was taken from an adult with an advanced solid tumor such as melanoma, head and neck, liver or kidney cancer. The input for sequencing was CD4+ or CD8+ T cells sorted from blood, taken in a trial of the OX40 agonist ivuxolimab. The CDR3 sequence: CASSPPTNTGELFF. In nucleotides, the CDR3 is TGTGCCAGCTCACCCCCGACAAATACCGGGGAGCTGTTTTTT.